Each of the 8 T cell receptor beta chains below was sequenced from the same sample in a study of blood T cell repertoires in COVID-19. Clones were sequenced by immunoSEQ multiplex PCR, and TCRdb holds only the in-frame ones, with some missing. There are approximately 130,000 clones in the sample; 70% to 90% occur only once, and 1.5% to 1.7% lies in the top ten. Sequencing was done on a sample of peripheral blood. The source of these receptors is a human donor in a cohort sampled during active COVID-19.

This rearrangement joins TRBV9 to TRBJ2-5, with TRBD2 matching 7 bases. CDR3 size: 16 residues. After removal of 4 bases from V and 5 bases from J, the junction contained 14 bases not matched to a gene. Germline V gene sequence: CDR1 SGDLS, CDR2 YYNGEE. For the CDR3, the DNA is TGTGCCAGCAGCCAAGAGGGCAGCGGGGCCTCGGAGACCCAGTACTTC. Encoded protein: CASSQEGSGASETQYF. Full variable domain (missing parts from reference TRBV9 and TRBJ2-5): DSGVTQTPKHLITATGQRVTLRCSPRSGDLSVYWYQQSLDQGLQFLIQYYNGEERAKGNILERFSAQQFPDLHSELNLSSLELGDSALYFCASSQEGSGASETQYFGPGTRLLVL.

V and J are TRBV29-1 and TRBJ2-7, with D maybe TRBD2 (6 bases). The CDR3 contains 15 residues. V lost 1 base and J lost 2, with 15 bases in between. CDR1 is SQVTM, CDR2 ANQGSEA, per germline. The CDR3 spells CSVEASEMGPYEQYF. CDR3 coding DNA: TGCAGCGTTGAAGCTAGCGAAATGGGTCCCTACGAGCAGTACTTC.

The CDR3 protein is CASSRQSNEQFF. CDR3 coding DNA: TGTGCCAGTAGTAGACAGAGTAATGAGCAGTTCTTC. The chain is built from TRBV19 and TRBJ2-1, with D possibly matching TRBD1 (5 bases). CDR1 is LNHDA, CDR2 SQIVND, per germline (reference sequence). The CDR3 extends over 12 amino acids. Trimming shortened V by 4 bases and J by 7 bases, and 8 bases separated the two germline ends.

The chain carries TRBV15 and TRBJ2-1, with TRBD2 as a possible D gene (5 bases). The V end was cut by 5 bases, the J end by 4 bases, with 15 bases between. The CDR3 is made up of 15 amino acids. Germline V CDR1 and CDR2: LNHNV, YYDKDF (reference sequence). The DNA for the CDR3 is TGTGCCACCAGCGTCCGTAGCTCGGGGTACAATGAGCAGTTCTTC. Its translation is CATSVRSSGYNEQFF.

CDR3 nucleotide sequence: TGTGCCAGCAGCGTCGGGACTAGCGGGGTGCAAGATACGCAGTATTTT. Residues: CASSVGTSGVQDTQYF. The rearrangement links TRBV9 to TRBJ2-3; 13 bases agree with TRBD2. This CDR3 comprises 16 residues. From germline, CDR1 is SGDLS and CDR2 YYNGEE. The junction had 5 bases not matched to a gene; V was cut back by 2 bases and J by 5 bases.

This rearrangement joins TRBV6-5 to TRBJ1-5; TRBD1 matches 7 bases. CDR3 length: 15 amino acids. Trimming cost V 8 bases and J 2 bases; bases outside gene matches: 9. CDR1 and CDR2 (germline): MNHEY, SVGAGI. The chain's CDR3 is CASGRDRAGNQPQHF. CDR3 bases: TGTGCCAGCGGAAGAGACAGGGCCGGCAATCAGCCCCAGCATTTT.

The CDR3 spells CASRRLADDEQFF. CDR3 nucleotide sequence: TGTGCCAGCAGAAGACTAGCGGACGATGAGCAGTTCTTC. The rearrangement uses TRBV7-9 and TRBJ2-1, with 9 nucleotides matching TRBD2. V dropped 6 bases and J dropped 8; count of bases not matched to a gene: 5. CDR1 is SEHNR and CDR2 is FQNEAQ in the germline V gene (reference sequence). The CDR3 extends over 13 amino acids.

This chain uses TRBV4-1 with TRBJ1-4, with 10 bases fitting TRBD1. This CDR3 contains 18 residues. Germline CDR1 reads MGHRA; CDR2 reads YSYEKL. V shed 0 bases and J 8 bases; nucleotides not matched to a gene: 12. The CDR3 loop is CASSQESPGQGRREKLFF. The CDR3 nucleotides are TGCGCCAGCAGCCAAGAGTCTCCGGGACAGGGGAGGAGGGAAAAACTGTTTTTT.